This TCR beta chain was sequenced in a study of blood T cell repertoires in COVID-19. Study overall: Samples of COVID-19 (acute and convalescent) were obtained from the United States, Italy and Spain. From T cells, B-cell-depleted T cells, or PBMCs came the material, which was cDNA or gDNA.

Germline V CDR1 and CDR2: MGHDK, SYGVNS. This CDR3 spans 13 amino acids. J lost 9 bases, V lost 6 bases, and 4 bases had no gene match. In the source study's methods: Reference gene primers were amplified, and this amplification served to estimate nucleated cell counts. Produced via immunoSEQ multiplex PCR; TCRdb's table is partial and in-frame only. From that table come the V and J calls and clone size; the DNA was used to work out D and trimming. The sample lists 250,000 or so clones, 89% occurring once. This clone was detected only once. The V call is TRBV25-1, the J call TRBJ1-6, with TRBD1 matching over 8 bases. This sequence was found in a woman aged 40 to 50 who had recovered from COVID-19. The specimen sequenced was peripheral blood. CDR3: CASSQGASSPLHF. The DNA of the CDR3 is TGTGCCAGCAGCCAGGGGGCGAGTTCACCCCTCCACTTT.